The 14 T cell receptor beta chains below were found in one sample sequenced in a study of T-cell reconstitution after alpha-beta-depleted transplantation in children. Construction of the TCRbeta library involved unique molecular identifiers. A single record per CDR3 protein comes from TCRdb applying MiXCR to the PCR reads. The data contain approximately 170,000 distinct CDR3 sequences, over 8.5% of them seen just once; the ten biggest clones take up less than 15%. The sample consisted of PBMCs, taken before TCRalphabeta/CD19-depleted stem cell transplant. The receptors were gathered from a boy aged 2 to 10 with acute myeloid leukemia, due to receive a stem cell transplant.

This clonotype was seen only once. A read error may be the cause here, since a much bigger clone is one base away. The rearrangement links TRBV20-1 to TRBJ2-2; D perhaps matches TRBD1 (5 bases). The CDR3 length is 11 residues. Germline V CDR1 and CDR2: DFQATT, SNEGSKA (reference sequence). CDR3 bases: TGCAATGGCAAGCAGGGCGGGGAGCTGTTTTTT. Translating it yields CNGKQGGELFF.

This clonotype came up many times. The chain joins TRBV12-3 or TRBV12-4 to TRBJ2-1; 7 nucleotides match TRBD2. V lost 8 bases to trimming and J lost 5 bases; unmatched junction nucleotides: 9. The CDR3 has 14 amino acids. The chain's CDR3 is CASGLLGGNNEQFF. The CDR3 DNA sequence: TGTGCCAGCGGCCTCCTCGGGGGGAACAATGAGCAGTTCTTC.

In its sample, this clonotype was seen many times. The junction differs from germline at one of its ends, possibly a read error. The CDR3 DNA reads TGTGCCAGCAGCATCGGGACTAGCGGATACAATGAGCAGTTCTTT. Protein: CASSIGTSGYNEQFF. The chain recombines TRBV9 with TRBJ2-1, with TRBD2 matching over 11 bases. The length of the CDR3 is 15 residues. CDR1 and CDR2 from the germline V gene are SGDLS and YYNGEE.

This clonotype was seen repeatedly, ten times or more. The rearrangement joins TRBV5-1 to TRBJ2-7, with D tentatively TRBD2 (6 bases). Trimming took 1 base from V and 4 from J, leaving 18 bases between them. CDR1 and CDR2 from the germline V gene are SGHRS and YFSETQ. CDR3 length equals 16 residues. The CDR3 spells CASSLLTEGSTYEQYF. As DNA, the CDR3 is TGCGCCAGCAGCTTGTTAACGGAGGGCAGCACATACGAGCAGTACTTC.

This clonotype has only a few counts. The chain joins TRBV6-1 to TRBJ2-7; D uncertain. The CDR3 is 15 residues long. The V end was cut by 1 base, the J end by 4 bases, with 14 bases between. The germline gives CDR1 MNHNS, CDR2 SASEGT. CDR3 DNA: TGTGCCAGCAGTGAAGTTGGCAGCGCCGGGTACGAGCAGTACGTC. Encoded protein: CASSEVGSAGYEQYV.

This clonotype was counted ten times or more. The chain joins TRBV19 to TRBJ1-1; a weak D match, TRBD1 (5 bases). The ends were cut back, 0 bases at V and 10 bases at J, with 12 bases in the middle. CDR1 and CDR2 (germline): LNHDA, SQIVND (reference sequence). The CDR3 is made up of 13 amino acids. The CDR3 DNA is TGTGCCAGTAGTATAGAAACAGGTCCGGGAGCTTTCTTT. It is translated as CASSIETGPGAFF.

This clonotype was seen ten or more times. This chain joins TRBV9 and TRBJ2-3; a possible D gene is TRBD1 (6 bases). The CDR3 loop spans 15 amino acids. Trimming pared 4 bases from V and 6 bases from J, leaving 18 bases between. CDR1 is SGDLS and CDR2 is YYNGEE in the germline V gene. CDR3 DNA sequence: TGTGCCAGCAGCCTTAAACAGGGACGGTGGGATACGCAGTATTTT. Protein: CASSLKQGRWDTQYF.

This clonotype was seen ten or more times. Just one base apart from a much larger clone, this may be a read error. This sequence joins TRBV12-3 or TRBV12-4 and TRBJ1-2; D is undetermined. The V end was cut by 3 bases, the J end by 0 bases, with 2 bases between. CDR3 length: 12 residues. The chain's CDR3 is CASSFTNYGYTF. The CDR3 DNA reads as TGTGCCAGCAGTTTTACTAACTATGGCTACACCTTC.

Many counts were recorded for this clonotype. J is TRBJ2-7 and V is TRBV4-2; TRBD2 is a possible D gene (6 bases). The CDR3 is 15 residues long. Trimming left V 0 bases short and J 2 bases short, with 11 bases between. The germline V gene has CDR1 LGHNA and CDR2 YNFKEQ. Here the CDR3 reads CASSQDGLATYEQYF. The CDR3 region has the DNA TGTGCCAGCAGCCAAGACGGGCTAGCGACCTACGAGCAGTACTTC.

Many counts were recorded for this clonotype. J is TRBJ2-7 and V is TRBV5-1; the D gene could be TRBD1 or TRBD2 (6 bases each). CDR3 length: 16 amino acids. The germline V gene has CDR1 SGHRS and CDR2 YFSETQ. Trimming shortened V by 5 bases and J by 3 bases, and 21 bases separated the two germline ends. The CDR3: CASSLTKQGGDYEQYF. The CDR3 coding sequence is TGCGCCAGCAGTTTGACCAAACAGGGAGGTGACTACGAGCAGTACTTC.

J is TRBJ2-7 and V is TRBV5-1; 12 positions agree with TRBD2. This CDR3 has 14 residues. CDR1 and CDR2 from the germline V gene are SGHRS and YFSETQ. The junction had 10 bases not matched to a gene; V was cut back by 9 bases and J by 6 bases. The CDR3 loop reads CATSLTSGSGEQYF. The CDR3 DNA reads TGCGCCACCAGTTTGACTAGCGGGAGCGGCGAGCAGTACTTC.

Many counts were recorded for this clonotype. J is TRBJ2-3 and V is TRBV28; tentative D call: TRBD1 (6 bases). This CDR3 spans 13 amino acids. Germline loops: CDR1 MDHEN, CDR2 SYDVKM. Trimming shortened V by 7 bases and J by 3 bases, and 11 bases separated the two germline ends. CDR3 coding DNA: TGTGCCAGCATCCATCAGGGGACAGATACGCAGTATTTT. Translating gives CASIHQGTDTQYF. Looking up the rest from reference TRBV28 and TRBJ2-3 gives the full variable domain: DVKVTQSSRYLVKRTGEKVFLECVQDMDHENMFWYRQDPGLGLRLIYFSYDVKMKEKGDIPEGYSVSREKKERFSLILESASTNQTSMYLCASIHQGTDTQYFGPGTRLTVL.

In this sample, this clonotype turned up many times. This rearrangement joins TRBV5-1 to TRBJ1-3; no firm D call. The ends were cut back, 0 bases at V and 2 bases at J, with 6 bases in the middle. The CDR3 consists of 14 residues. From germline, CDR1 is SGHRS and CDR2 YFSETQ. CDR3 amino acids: CASSLAGAGNTIYF. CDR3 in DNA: TGCGCCAGCAGCTTGGCGGGTGCTGGAAACACCATATATTTT.

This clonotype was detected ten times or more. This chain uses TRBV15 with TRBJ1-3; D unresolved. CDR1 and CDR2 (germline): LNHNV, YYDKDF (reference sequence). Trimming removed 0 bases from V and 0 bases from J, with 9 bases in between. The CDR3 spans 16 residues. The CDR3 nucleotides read TGTGCCACCAGCAGAGATTTGCTTTCCTCTGGAAACACCATATATTTT. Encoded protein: CATSRDLLSSGNTIYF. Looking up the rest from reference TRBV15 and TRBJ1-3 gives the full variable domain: DAMVIQNPRYQVTQFGKPVTLSCSQTLNHNVMYWYQQKSSQAPKLLFHYYDKDFNNEADTPDNFQSRRPNTSFCFLDIRSPGLGDTAMYLCATSRDLLSSGNTIYFGEGSWLTVV.